This entry concerns a single TCR beta chain. The data derive from a study of cytomegalovirus exposure and HLA in healthy donors. The CDR3 length is 14 residues. V was trimmed by 3 bases and J by 6 bases, leaving 13 bases between them. Germline CDR1 is LNHDA and CDR2 is SQIVND (reference sequence). PCR used 60 Vbeta primers and 13 Jbeta primers. Repertoires were generated with immunoSEQ multiplex PCR, while TCRdb's copy carries only in-frame clones and drops some. The sample has over 85,000 clones; approximately 82% are singletons. The sequenced material came from PBMCs. The J gene is TRBJ2-3, the V gene TRBV19; a weak D match, TRBD1 (5 bases). The receptor was derived from a man in his thirties or forties in good health and CMV-seropositive. CDR3 in amino acids: CASSITRAWDTQYF. The CDR3 DNA sequence: TGTGCCAGTAGTATTACCAGGGCGTGGGATACGCAGTATTTT.